This is a list of T cell receptor beta chains from one sample in a study of T cell responses to AZD1222 COVID-19 vaccine. The protocol was immunoSEQ multiplex PCR, while the TCRdb copy is restricted to in-frame clones and leaves out a portion. In the table there are more than 95,000 clones, approximately 93% of which are singletons. This material consisted of peripheral blood, taken on day 0 of AZD1222 vaccination. All receptors derive from an adult in good health. Both conserved end residues are part of each CDR3. D genes are given only for firm matches. Clone size is given for some rows only: seen once, a few or many times, or a class if the clone is expanded.

clone size	V gene	J gene	D gene	CDR3 DNA	CDR3 protein
.	TRBV28	TRBJ2-7	TRBD1	TGTGCCAGCAGTTTGGCAGGGGGCTACGAGCAGTACTTC	CASSLAGGYEQYF
.	TRBV19	TRBJ1-1	.	TGTGCCAGTAGTAGGGGGGGGCGATGGACTGAAGCTTTCTTT	CASSRGGRWTEAFF
.	TRBV28	TRBJ2-3	TRBD1	TGTGCCAGCAGGTCACAGGGGGCCGGCACAGATACGCAGTATTTT	CASRSQGAGTDTQYF
few	TRBV5-5	TRBJ1-4	.	TGTGCCAGCAGCTTCTCACGGACAGAAGAAAAACTGTTTTTT	CASSFSRTEEKLFF
once	TRBV30	TRBJ1-6	.	TGTGCCTGGAGCAAGTTAGGGGTCATGGGATCACCCCTCCACTTT	CAWSKLGVMGSPLHF
.	TRBV9	TRBJ2-5	TRBD2	TGTGCCAGCAGCGTTGGGGGGGAGGAAGAGACCCAGTACTTC	CASSVGGEEETQYF
.	TRBV5-6	TRBJ1-4	.	TGTGCCAGCAGCTCAGGGTTGGGTACGGAAAAACTGTTTTTT	CASSSGLGTEKLFF
.	TRBV12-3/TRBV12-4	TRBJ1-2	.	TGTGCCAGCAGTTTAGGGCTTAGCTATGGCTACACCTTC	CASSLGLSYGYTF
.	TRBV23-1	TRBJ2-7	.	TGCGCCAGCAGTCGCCCCACCGGGACACTCCTGCGAGAGCAGTACTTC	CASSRPTGTLLREQYF
once	TRBV5-1	TRBJ2-3	TRBD2	TGCGCCAGCAGCGTGACACTAGCGGGAGGGCTTAGCACAGATACGCAGTATTTT	CASSVTLAGGLSTDTQYF
.	TRBV9	TRBJ2-3	TRBD2	TGTGCCAGCAGCGTAGGGGCGGGAGCGGCAGATACGCAGTATTTT	CASSVGAGAADTQYF
.	TRBV5-1	TRBJ2-7	TRBD2	TGCGCCAGCAGCTTGGCGTCTAGCGGCAATTCCTACGAGCAGTACTTC	CASSLASSGNSYEQYF
once	TRBV4-2	TRBJ2-5	TRBD2	TGTGCCAGCAGCAGTCGGGAGGCTCAAGAGACCCAGTACTTC	CASSSREAQETQYF
.	TRBV19	TRBJ1-2	.	TGTGCCAGTAGTATAGTAGGGGGTCTCCTATCCTATGGCTACACCTTC	CASSIVGGLLSYGYTF
.	TRBV28	TRBJ2-3	TRBD2	TGTGCCAGCAAGGCTAGCGGGAGCACAGATACGCAGTATTTT	CASKASGSTDTQYF
.	TRBV19	TRBJ1-4	.	TGTGCCAGTAGTGGTCAGGGCGTTGAAAAACTGTTTTTT	CASSGQGVEKLFF
.	TRBV6-5	TRBJ1-3	.	TGTGCCAGCAGTTACCCGTCCGGGACATCTGGAAACACCATATATTTT	CASSYPSGTSGNTIYF
.	TRBV28	TRBJ1-2	.	TGTGCCAGCAGTTTTAGCAGCCGGCTTTATGGCTACACCTTC	CASSFSSRLYGYTF
once	TRBV5-1	TRBJ1-2	.	TGCGCCAGCAGCTTACTCGGCGAGGCTCATGGCTACACCTTC	CASSLLGEAHGYTF
.	TRBV11-2	TRBJ1-2	TRBD1	TGTGCCAGCAGCTACAGGGGTGGCTACTATGGCTACACCTTC	CASSYRGGYYGYTF
.	TRBV3-1/TRBV3-2	TRBJ1-5	TRBD1	TGTGCCAGCAGCTGGGACAGATACAATCAGCCCCAGCATTTT	CASSWDRYNQPQHF
.	TRBV21-1	TRBJ1-2	.	TGTGCCAGCACCTCACTCCGGCAGGGGAATGGCTACACCTTC	CASTSLRQGNGYTF
.	TRBV5-8	TRBJ2-7	.	TGTGCCAGCAGCTTGACTGGCGTAGTTCGAAACTCCTACGAGCAGTACTTC	CASSLTGVVRNSYEQYF
.	TRBV5-1	TRBJ2-7	TRBD1	TGCGCCAGCAGCTTGGAGGGACAGACCAGATACGAGCAGTACTTC	CASSLEGQTRYEQYF
.	TRBV11-2	TRBJ1-1	.	TGTGCCAGCAGCTTAGTCTACCGGGACCCGAACACTGAAGCTTTCTTT	CASSLVYRDPNTEAFF
.	TRBV10-3	TRBJ1-5	.	TGTGCCATCAGTGAGCGAAGGGGCGAGAGCAATCAGCCCCAGCATTTT	CAISERRGESNQPQHF
.	TRBV9	TRBJ1-2	.	TGTGCCAGCAGCCGCTCACTTCTAGACAGGAGCGCGCATGGCTACACCTTC	CASSRSLLDRSAHGYTF
.	TRBV5-6	TRBJ2-2	.	TGTGCCAGCAGGTGGCGGGGGAACACCGGGGAGCTGTTTTTT	CASRWRGNTGELFF
.	TRBV28	TRBJ2-3	TRBD2	TGTGCCAGCAGTTTTGCCCCTCCTAGCGGCCACTTAAGAGATACGCAGTATTTT	CASSFAPPSGHLRDTQYF
.	TRBV29-1	TRBJ2-7	.	TGCAGCGTTAGCTACAGCCAGAGCTCCTACGAGCAGTACTTC	CSVSYSQSSYEQYF
.	TRBV6-4	TRBJ2-1	.	TGTGCCAGCAGTGACGGAGATTACAATGAGCAGTTCTTC	CASSDGDYNEQFF
.	TRBV24-1	TRBJ2-5	.	TGTGCCACCAGTGATTTGCCATCTTCATTCCGGGCATCGATAGAGACCCAGTACTTC	CATSDLPSSFRASIETQYF
.	TRBV7-3	TRBJ2-1	TRBD2	TGTGCCAGCAGCTTAACGTTCCGGGAGGCGGACTACAATGAGCAGTTCTTC	CASSLTFREADYNEQFF
.	TRBV15	TRBJ2-2	.	TGTGCCACCAGCAGAGCAGGTGACACCGGGGAGCTGTTTTTT	CATSRAGDTGELFF
once	TRBV28	TRBJ1-5	.	TGTGCCAGCACCTCTAGCAATCAGCCCCAGCATTTT	CASTSSNQPQHF
.	TRBV7-2	TRBJ2-1	TRBD2	TGTGCCAGCAGATCGGGTCTAGCGGGAGTGATCAATGAGCAGTTCTTC	CASRSGLAGVINEQFF
.	TRBV11-2	TRBJ2-5	.	TGTGCCAGCAGCCGAATCCGGGGGGCTGCGGAGACCCAGTACTTC	CASSRIRGAAETQYF
.	TRBV28	TRBJ2-1	TRBD2	TGTGCCAGCAGTTCCCGACTAGCGGGAAACAATGAGCAGTTCTTC	CASSSRLAGNNEQFF
.	TRBV10-3	TRBJ1-2	TRBD1	TGTGCCATCAGGGACAGGGGAGAAGACTATGGCTACACCTTC	CAIRDRGEDYGYTF
.	TRBV7-3	TRBJ2-7	.	TGTGCCAGCAGCTTATTGGGTGGCGAGCAGTACTTC	CASSLLGGEQYF
.	TRBV28	TRBJ2-2	.	TGTGCCAGCAGCCTCTTTGGGTGGGAGCTGTTTTTT	CASSLFGWELFF
.	TRBV24-1	TRBJ2-2	TRBD2	TGTGCCACCAGTGATTTTTACAGCGGGGGGGAGGCCGGGGAGCTGTTTTTT	CATSDFYSGGEAGELFF
.	TRBV6-5	TRBJ1-2	.	TGTGCCAGCAGCTCCCGTCAGGGGTATGGCTACACCTTC	CASSSRQGYGYTF
.	TRBV9	TRBJ2-7	.	TGTGCCAGCAGCGCCTTCCGGGACGTCCCCCACGAGCAGTACTTC	CASSAFRDVPHEQYF
.	TRBV5-6	TRBJ2-3	.	TGTGCCAGCAGCGGTCAGGGGGGGGCCCTCACAGATACGCAGTATTTT	CASSGQGGALTDTQYF
.	TRBV19	TRBJ2-7	.	TGTGCCAGTAGTATCAAGGAGGGGGACACTTCCTACGAGCAGTACTTC	CASSIKEGDTSYEQYF
.	TRBV19	TRBJ2-7	TRBD2	TGTGCCAGTAGTATTGGGACTAGCGGGACCGAGCAGTACTTC	CASSIGTSGTEQYF
once	TRBV19	TRBJ1-2	.	.	CASTWGPGSDTF
.	TRBV9	TRBJ2-1	TRBD2	TGTGCCAGCGCCGGGACTAGCGACCACAATGAGCAGTTCTTC	CASAGTSDHNEQFF
.	TRBV10-3	TRBJ1-3	.	TGTGCCATCAGTGGGACCAGGGGCGCAGGAAACACCATATATTTT	CAISGTRGAGNTIYF
few	TRBV14	TRBJ2-1	TRBD2	TGTGCCAGCAGCCAACTACCGGGACTAGGGTTCTACAATGAGCAGTTCTTC	CASSQLPGLGFYNEQFF
.	TRBV9	TRBJ2-7	.	TGTGCCAGCAGCGTAGGGGTAGGGTCGGACGAGCAGTACTTC	CASSVGVGSDEQYF
.	TRBV28	TRBJ2-3	.	TGTGCCAGCAGTTTACAGGGTCCAGATACGCAGTATTTT	CASSLQGPDTQYF